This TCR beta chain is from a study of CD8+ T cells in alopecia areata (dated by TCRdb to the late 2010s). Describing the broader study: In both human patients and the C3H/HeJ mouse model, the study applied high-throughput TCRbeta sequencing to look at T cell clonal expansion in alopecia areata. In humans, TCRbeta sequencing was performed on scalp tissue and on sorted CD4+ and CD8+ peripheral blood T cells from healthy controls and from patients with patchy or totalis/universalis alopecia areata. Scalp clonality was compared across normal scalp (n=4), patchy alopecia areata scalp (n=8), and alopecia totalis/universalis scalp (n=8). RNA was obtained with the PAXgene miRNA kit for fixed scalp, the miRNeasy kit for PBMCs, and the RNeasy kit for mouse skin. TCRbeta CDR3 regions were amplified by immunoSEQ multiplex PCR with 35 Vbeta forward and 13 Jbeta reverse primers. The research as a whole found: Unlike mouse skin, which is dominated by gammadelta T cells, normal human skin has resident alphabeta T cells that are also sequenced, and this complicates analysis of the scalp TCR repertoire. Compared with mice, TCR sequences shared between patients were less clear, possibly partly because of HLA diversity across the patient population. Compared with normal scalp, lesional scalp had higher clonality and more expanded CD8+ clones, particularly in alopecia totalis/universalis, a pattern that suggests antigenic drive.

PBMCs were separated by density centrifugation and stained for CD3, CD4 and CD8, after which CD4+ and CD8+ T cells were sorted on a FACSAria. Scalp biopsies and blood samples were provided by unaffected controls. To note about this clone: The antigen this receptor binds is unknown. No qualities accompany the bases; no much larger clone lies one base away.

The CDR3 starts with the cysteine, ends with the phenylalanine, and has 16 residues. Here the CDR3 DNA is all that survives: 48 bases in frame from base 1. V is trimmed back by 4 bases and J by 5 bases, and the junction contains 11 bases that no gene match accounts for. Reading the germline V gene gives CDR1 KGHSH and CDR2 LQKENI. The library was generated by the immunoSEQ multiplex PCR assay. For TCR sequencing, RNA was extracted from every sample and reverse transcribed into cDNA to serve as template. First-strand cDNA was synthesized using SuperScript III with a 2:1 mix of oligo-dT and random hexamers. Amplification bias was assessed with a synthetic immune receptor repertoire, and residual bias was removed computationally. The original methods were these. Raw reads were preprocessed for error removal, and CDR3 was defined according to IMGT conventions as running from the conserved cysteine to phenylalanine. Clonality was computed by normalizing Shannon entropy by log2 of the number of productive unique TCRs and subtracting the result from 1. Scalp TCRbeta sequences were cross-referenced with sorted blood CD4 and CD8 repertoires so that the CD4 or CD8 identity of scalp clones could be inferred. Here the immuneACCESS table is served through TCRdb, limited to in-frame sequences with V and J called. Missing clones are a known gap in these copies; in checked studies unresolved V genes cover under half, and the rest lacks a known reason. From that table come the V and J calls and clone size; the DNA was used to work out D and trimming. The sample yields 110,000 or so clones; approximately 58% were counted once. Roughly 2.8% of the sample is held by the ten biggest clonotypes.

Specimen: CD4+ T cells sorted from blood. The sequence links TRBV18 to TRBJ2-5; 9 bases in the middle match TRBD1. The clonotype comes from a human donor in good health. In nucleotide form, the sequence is TGTGCCAGCTCACTTCAGGGACAGGGCGCCGGGGAGACCCAGTACTTC. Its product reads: CASSLQGQGAGETQYF.